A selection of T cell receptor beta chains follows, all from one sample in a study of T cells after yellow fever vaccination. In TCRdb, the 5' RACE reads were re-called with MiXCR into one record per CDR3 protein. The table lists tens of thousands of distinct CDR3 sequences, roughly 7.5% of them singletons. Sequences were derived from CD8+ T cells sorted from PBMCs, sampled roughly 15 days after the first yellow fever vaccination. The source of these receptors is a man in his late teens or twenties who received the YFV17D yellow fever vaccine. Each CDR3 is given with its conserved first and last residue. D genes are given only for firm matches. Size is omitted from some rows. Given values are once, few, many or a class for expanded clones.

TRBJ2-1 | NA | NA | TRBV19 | CASSRTRGAEQFF | TGTGCCAGTAGTAGGACAAGGGGTGCGGAGCAGTTCTTC
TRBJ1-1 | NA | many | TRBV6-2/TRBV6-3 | CASSYGAELLNTEAFF | TGTGCCAGCAGTTACGGGGCAGAACTTCTGAACACTGAAGCTTTCTTT
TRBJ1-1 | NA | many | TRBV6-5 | CASSYGGGREAFF | TGTGCCAGCAGTTACGGGGGGGGTAGGGAAGCTTTCTTT
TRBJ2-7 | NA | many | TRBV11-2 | CASSLRTYTEQYF | TGTGCCAGCAGCTTAAGGACCTACACCGAGCAGTACTTC
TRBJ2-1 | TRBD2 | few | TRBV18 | CASSPKRERDNEQFF | TGTGCCAGCTCACCCAAGCGGGAACGGGACAATGAGCAGTTCTTC
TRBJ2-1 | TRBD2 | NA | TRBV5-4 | CASSFSGGAMDEQFF | TGTGCCAGCAGCTTTAGCGGGGGGGCCATGGATGAGCAGTTCTTC
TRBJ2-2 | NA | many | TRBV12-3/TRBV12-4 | CASSSLGVAGELFF | TGTGCCAGCAGTTCTCTGGGGGTAGCCGGGGAGCTGTTTTTT
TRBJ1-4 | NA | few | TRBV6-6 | CASNDEGEKLFF | TGTGCCAGCAACGACGAGGGGGAAAAACTGTTTTTT
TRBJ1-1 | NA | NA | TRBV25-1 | CASSDTDRLSGAFF | TGTGCCAGCAGCGACACCGACAGGCTCTCGGGCGCTTTCTTT
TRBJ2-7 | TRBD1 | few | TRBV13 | CASSPPRTGGLGYEQYF | TGTGCCAGCAGCCCCCCCCGGACAGGGGGATTAGGCTACGAGCAGTACTTC
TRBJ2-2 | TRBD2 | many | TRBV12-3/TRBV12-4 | CASTPLLAGAPDTGELFF | TGTGCCAGCACCCCTCTCTTAGCGGGGGCCCCGGACACCGGGGAGCTGTTTTTT
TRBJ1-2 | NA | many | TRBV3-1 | CASSLSEADLLPYGYTF | TGTGCCAGCAGCTTATCGGAAGCGGACTTACTACCCTATGGCTACACCTTC
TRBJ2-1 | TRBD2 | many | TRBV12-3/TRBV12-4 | CASSPGLAGRNEQFF | TGTGCCAGCAGTCCGGGACTAGCGGGGAGGAATGAGCAGTTCTTC
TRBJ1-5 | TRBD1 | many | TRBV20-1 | CSASVRGSNQPQHF | TGCAGTGCTAGCGTCAGGGGGAGCAATCAGCCCCAGCATTTT
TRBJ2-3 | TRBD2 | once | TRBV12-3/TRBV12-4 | CASSSSGDTDTQYF | TGTGCCAGCAGCAGTAGCGGGGACACAGATACGCAGTATTTT
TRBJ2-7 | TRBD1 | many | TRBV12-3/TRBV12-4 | CASSWTGVEQYF | TGTGCCAGCAGTTGGACAGGGGTCGAGCAGTACTTC
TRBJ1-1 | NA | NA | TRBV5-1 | CASSLATGLLSTEAFF | TGCGCCAGCAGCTTGGCGACGGGGCTGCTAAGCACTGAAGCTTTCTTT
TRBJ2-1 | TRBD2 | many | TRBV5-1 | CASSPRGVVEQFF | TGCGCCAGCAGCCCTCGGGGGGTCGTTGAGCAGTTCTTC
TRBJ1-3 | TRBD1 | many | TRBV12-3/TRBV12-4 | CASIRGTDHPGNTIYF | TGTGCCAGCATCCGCGGGACAGACCACCCTGGAAACACCATATATTTT
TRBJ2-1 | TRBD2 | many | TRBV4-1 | CASSLRQAGAYNEQFF | TGCGCCAGCAGCCTCCGCCAAGCGGGGGCGTACAATGAGCAGTTCTTC
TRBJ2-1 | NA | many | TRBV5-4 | CASSLYSSYNEQFF | TGTGCCAGCAGCTTGTACAGTTCCTACAATGAGCAGTTCTTC
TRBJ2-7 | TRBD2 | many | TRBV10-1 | CASSQGLAYEQYF | TGCGCCAGCAGCCAGGGACTAGCGTACGAGCAGTACTTC
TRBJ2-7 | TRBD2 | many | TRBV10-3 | CAISGRTSGDYEQYF | TGTGCCATCAGTGGGCGGACTAGCGGGGATTACGAGCAGTACTTC
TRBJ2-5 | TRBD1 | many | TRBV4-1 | CASSHYTTGNQETQYF | TGCGCCAGCAGCCACTATACGACAGGGAACCAAGAGACCCAGTACTTC
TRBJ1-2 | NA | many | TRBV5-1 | CASSKLQLGGYTF | TGCGCCAGCAGCAAATTACAACTAGGCGGCTACACCTTC